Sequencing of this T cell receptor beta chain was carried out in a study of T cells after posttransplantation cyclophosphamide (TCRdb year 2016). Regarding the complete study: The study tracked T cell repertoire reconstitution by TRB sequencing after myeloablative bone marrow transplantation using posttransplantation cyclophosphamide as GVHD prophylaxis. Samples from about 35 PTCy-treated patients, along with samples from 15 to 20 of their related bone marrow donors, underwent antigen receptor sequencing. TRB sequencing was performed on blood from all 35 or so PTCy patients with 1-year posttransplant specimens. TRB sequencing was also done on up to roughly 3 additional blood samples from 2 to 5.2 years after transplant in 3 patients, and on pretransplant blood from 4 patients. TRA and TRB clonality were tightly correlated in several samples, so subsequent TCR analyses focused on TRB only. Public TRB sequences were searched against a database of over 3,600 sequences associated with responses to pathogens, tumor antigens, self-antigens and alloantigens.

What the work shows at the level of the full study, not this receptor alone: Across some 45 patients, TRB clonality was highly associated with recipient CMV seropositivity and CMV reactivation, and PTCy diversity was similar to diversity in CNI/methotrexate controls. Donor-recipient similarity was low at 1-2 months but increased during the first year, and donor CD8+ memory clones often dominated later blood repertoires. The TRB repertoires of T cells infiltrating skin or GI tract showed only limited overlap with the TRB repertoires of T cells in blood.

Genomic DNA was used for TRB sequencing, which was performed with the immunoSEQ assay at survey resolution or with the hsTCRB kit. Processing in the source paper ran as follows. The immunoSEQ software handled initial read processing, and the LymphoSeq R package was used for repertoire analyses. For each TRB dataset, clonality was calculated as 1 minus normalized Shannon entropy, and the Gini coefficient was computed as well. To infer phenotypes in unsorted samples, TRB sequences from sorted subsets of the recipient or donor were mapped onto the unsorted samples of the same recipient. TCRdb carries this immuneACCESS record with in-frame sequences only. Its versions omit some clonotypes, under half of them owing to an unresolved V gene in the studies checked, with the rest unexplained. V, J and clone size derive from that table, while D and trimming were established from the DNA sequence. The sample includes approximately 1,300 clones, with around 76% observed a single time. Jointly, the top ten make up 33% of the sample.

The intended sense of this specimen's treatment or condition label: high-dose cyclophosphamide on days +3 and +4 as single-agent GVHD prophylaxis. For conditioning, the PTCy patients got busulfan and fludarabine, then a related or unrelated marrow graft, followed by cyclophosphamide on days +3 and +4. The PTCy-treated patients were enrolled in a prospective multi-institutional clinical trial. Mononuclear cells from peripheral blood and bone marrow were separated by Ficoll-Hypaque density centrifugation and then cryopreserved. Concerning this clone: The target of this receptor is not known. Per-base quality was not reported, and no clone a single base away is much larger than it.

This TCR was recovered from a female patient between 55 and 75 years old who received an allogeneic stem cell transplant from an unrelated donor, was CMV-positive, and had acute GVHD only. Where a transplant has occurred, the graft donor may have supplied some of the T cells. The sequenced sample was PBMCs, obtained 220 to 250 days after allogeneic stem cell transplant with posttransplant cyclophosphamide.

CDR3 loop: CASSPLYTERLFF. At the DNA level, the sequence is TGCGCCAGCAGCCCACTCTATACGGAGAGACTGTTTTTT. This sequence uses TRBV4-1 and TRBJ1-4, with the D gene call left open. V is cut by 4 bases and J by 13 bases, and the space between the germline ends is 16 bases. The CDR3 spans 13 residues, from the cysteine through the phenylalanine. The DNA shown is the 39-base CDR3, in frame from base 1. CDR1 and CDR2, looked up from the germline V gene, are MGHRA and YSYEKL.